This T cell receptor (beta chain) came from a study of blood T cell repertoires in COVID-19. Study-wide background: T cells, B-cell-depleted T cells, or PBMCs supplied cDNA or gDNA.

The CDR3 is made up of 17 amino acids. Per germline, CDR1 MDHEN and CDR2 SYDVKM. Between the trimmed V and J ends, which lost 5 bases and 2 bases, there was a span of 21 bases. Sequenced by immunoSEQ multiplex PCR; TCRdb stores in-frame clones only, minus some. The repertoire holds 250,000 to 350,000 clones, with roughly 86% as singletons. This clone appeared once. The sequence was obtained from a woman aged 50 to 60 who had been exposed to COVID-19. The specimen was PBMCs or T cells enriched from blood (not recorded which). The chain is built from TRBV28 and TRBJ1-2; no clear D. CDR3 sequence (DNA): TGTGCCAGCAGTATTCGAAGTCCAACAATCGCAAACTATGGCTACACCTTC. Translation gives CASSIRSPTIANYGYTF.